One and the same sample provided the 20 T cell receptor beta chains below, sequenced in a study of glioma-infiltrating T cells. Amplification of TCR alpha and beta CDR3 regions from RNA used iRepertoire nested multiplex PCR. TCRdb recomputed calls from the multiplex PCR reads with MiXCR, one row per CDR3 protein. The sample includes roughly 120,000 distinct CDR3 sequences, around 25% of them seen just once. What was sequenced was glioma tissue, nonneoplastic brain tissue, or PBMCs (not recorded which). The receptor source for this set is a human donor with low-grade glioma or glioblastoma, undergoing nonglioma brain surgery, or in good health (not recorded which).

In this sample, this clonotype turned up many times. The CDR3 sequence is CATSEEEDRPYSNQPQHF. The CDR3 bases are TGTGCCACCAGCGAGGAGGAGGACAGGCCGTATAGCAATCAGCCCCAGCATTTT. V is TRBV15 and J is TRBJ1-5; TRBD1 agrees at 7 bases. CDR1 is LNHNV, CDR2 YYDKDF, per germline (reference sequence). V shed 5 bases and J 0 bases; nucleotides not matched to a gene: 13. This CDR3 spans 18 amino acids.

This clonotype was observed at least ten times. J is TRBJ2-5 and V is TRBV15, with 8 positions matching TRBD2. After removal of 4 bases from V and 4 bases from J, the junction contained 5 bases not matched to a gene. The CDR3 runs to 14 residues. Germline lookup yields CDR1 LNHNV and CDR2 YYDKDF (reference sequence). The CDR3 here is CATSITGGIETQYF. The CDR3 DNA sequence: TGTGCCACCAGCATAACGGGGGGGATAGAGACCCAGTACTTC.

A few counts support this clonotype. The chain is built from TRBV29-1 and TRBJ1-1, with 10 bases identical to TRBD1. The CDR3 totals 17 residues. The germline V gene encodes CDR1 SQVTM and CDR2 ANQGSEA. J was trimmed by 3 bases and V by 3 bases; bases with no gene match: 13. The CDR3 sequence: CSVDPTGTGVGHTEAFF. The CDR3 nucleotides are TGCAGCGTTGATCCGACGGGGACAGGGGTTGGGCACACTGAAGCTTTCTTT.

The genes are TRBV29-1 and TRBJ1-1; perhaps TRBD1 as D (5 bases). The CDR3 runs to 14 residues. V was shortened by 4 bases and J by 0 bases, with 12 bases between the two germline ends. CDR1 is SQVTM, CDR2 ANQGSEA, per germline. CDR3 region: CSVAGVGLNTEAFF. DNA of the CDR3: TGCAGCGTTGCGGGGGTCGGCTTGAACACTGAAGCTTTCTTT. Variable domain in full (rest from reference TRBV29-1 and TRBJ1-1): SAVISQKPSRDICQRGTSLTIQCQVDSQVTMMFWYRQQPGQSLTLIATANQGSEATYESGFVIDKFPISRPNLTFSTLTVSNMSPEDSSIYLCSVAGVGLNTEAFFGQGTRLTVV.

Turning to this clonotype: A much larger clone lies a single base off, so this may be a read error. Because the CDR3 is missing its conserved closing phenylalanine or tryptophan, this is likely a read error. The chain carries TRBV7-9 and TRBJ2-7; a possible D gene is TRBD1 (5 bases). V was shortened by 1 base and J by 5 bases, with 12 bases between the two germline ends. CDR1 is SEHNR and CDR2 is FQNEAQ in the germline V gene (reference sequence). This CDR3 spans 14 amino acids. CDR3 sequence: CASSLEDRTNEQYL. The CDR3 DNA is TGTGCCAGCAGCTTAGAAGACAGAACCAACGAGCAGTACCTC.

CDR3 loop: CASSDSRTSVVGNEQFF. The CDR3 DNA reads as TGTGCCAGCAGCGACTCTCGGACTAGCGTTGTGGGCAATGAGCAGTTCTTC. The chain links TRBV9 to TRBJ2-1; 9 bases are a match to TRBD2. This CDR3 spans 17 amino acids. The V gene end was trimmed by 3 bases and the J gene end by 6 bases; junction bases not matched to a gene: 13. The germline V gene has CDR1 SGDLS and CDR2 YYNGEE. Using reference TRBV9 and TRBJ2-1 for the parts outside the CDR3, the full variable domain is DSGVTQTPKHLITATGQRVTLRCSPRSGDLSVYWYQQSLDQGLQFLIQYYNGEERAKGNILERFSAQQFPDLHSELNLSSLELGDSALYFCASSDSRTSVVGNEQFFGPGTRLTVL.

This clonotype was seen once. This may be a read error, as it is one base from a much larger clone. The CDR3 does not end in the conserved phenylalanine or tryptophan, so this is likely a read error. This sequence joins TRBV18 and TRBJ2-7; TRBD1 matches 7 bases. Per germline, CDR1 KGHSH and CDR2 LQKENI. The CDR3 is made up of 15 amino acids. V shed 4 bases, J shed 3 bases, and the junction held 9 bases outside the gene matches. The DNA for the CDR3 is TGTGCCAGCTCACAAAAGACAGGGTCGGGCTACGAGCAGTACCTC. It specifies CASSQKTGSGYEQYL.

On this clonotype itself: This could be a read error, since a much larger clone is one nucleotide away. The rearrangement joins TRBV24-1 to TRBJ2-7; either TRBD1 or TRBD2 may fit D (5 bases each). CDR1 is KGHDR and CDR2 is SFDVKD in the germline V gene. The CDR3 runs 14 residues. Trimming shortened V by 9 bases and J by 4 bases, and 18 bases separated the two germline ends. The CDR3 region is CATRSGTEPYEQYF. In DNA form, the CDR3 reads TGTGCCACCCGCTCCGGGACGGAACCTTACGAGCAGTACTTC.

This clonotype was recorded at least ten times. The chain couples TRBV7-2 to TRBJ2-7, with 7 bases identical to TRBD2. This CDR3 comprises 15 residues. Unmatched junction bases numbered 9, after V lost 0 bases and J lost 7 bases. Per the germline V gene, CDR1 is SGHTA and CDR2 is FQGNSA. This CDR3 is CASSLARSGTREQYF. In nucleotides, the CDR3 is TGTGCCAGCAGCTTAGCGAGGAGCGGGACCCGGGAGCAGTACTTC.

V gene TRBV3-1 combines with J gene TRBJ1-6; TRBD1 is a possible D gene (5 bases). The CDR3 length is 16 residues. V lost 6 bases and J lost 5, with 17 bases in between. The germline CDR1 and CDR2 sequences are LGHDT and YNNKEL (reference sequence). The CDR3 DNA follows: TGTGCCAGCAGTCCTAGCCGACAGTTCCATAATTCACCCCTCCACTTT. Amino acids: CASSPSRQFHNSPLHF.

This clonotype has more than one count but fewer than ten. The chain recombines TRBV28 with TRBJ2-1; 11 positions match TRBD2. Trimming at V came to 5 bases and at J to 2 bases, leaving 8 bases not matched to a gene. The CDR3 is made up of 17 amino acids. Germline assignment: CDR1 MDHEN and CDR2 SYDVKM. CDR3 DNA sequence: TGTGCCAGCAGTGCGGGGCTAGCGGGAGGCGCCTACAATGAGCAGTTCTTC. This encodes CASSAGLAGGAYNEQFF.

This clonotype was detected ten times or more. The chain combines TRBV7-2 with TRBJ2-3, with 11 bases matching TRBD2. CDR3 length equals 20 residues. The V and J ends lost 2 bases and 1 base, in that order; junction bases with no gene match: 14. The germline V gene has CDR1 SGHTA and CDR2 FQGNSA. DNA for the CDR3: TGTGCCAGCAGCTTAAGGAGCCCATCTAGCGGGGGGCTCGGCACAGATACGCAGTATTTT. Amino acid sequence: CASSLRSPSSGGLGTDTQYF.

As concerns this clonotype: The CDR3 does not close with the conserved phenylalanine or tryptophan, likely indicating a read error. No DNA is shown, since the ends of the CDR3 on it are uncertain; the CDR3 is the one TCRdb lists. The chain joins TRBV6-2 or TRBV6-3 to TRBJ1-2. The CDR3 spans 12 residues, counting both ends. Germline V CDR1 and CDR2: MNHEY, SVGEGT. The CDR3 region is CASSYGIYGYTC.

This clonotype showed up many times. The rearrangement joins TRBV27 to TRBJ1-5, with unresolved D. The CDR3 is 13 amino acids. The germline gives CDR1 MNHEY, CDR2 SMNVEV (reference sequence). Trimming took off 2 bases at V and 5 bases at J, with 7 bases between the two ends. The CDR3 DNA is TGTGCCAGCAGTTTAGACGCTGATCAGCCCCAGCATTTT. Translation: CASSLDADQPQHF.

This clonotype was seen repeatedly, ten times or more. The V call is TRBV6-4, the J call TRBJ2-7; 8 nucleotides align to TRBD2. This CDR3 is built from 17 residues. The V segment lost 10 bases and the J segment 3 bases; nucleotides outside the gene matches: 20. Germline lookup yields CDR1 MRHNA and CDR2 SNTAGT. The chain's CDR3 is CAITLSPGTRRGYEQYF. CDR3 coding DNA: TGTGCCATCACCCTGTCGCCCGGGACTAGACGAGGCTACGAGCAGTACTTC.

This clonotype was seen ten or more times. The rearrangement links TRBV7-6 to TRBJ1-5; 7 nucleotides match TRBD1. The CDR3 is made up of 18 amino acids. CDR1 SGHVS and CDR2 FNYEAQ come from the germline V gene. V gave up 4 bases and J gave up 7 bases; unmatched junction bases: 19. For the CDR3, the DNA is TGTGCCAGCAGCTCCCCCCCCCCAGGCAGGGGGATGGAGCAGCCCCAGCATTTT. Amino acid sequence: CASSSPPPGRGMEQPQHF.

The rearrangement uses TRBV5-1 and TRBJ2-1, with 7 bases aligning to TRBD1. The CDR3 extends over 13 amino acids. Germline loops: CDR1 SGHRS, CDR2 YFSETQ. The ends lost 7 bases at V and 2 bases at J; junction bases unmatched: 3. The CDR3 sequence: CASFDRAYNEQFF. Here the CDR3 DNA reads TGCGCCAGCTTCGACAGGGCCTACAATGAGCAGTTCTTC.

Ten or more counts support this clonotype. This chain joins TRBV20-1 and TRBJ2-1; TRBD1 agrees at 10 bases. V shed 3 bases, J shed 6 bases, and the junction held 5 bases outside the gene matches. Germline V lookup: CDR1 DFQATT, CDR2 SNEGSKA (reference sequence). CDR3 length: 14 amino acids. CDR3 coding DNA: TGCAGTGCTAGCCGGGACAGGGGAGGCAATGAGCAGTTCTTC. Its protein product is CSASRDRGGNEQFF.

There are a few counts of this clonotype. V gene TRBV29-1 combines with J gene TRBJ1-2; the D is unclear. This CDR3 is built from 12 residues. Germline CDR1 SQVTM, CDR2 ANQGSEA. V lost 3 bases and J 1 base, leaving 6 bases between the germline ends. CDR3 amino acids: CSVDHSNYGYTF. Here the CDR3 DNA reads TGCAGCGTTGATCACAGTAACTATGGCTACACCTTC.

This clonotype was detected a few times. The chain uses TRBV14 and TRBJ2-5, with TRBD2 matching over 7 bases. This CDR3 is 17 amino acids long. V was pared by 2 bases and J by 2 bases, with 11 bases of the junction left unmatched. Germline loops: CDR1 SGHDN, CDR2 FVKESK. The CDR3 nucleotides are TGTGCCAGCAGCCAAAGCCTCGTTGGGAGGGGACAAGAGACCCAGTACTTC. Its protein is CASSQSLVGRGQETQYF.